These 29 T cell receptor beta chains were all obtained from the same sample, sequenced in a study of regulatory T cells in long-lasting Graves disease. The authors built TCR beta libraries using iRepertoire HTBI primers and Arm-PCR of CDR3 regions. TCRdb re-called the multiplex PCR reads with MiXCR, one entry per CDR3 protein. In the table there are a few hundred thousand distinct CDR3 sequences, around a sixth of which are singletons. Specified time point: newly diagnosed GD, antithyroid drugs for less than 3 months. Preparation of the TCR library used RNA extracted from PBMCs. The same data also went into a second study, on T cells in Graves' hyperthyroidism and ophthalmopathy.

Source: peripheral blood mononuclear cells (PBMCs), taken at new diagnosis, from a patient treated with antithyroid drugs. These receptors came from a woman aged 25 to 45 with Graves disease.

V is TRBV7-6 and J is TRBJ2-1; tentatively, D is TRBD2 (6 bases). The CDR3 consists of 15 residues. CDR1 is SGHVS, CDR2 FNYEAQ, per germline. V dropped 4 bases and J dropped 2 bases, with 12 bases sitting between them. The CDR3 here is CASSSGLEPYNEQFF. In nucleotides, the CDR3 is TGTGCCAGCAGCTCGGGACTCGAACCCTACAATGAGCAGTTCTTC.

Ten or more counts support this clonotype. Here the CDR3 DNA reads TGCGCCAGCAGCCAGGAAGGGACCGCCAATGAGCAGTTCTTC. As protein: CASSQEGTANEQFF. The chain links TRBV4-1 to TRBJ2-1, with D possibly called TRBD1 or TRBD2 (5 bases each). The CDR3 has 14 residues. From germline, CDR1 is MGHRA and CDR2 YSYEKL. V lost 3 bases and J lost 6, with 12 bases in between.

V and J are TRBV11-2 and TRBJ2-7; 13 nucleotides agree with TRBD2. The CDR3 spans 16 residues. CDR1 and CDR2 (germline): SGHAT, FQNNGV. With 5 bases clipped from V and 2 bases from J, the junction kept 6 bases outside the gene matches. The CDR3 protein is CASSARLAGGTYEQYF. The CDR3 nucleotides are TGTGCCAGCAGCGCCCGACTAGCGGGGGGCACCTACGAGCAGTACTTC.

This clonotype is medium-sized in the sample. This rearrangement joins TRBV10-3 to TRBJ2-3; D is unresolved. CDR3 length: 15 residues. CDR1 and CDR2 from the germline V gene are ENHRY and SYGVKD. Trimming took off 4 bases at V and 2 bases at J, with 13 bases between the two ends. The CDR3 nucleotides are TGTGCCATCAGTGGTGGTCAGGCGGACACAGATACGCAGTATTTT. Its translation is CAISGGQADTDTQYF.

Concerning this clonotype itself: This may stem from a read error, because a much larger clone lies one nucleotide away. V usage is TRBV6-1 and J usage is TRBJ1-2; 7 bases fit TRBD1. The CDR3 is made up of 14 amino acids. Trimming cost V 5 bases and J 8 bases; bases outside gene matches: 11. CDR1 MNHNS and CDR2 SASEGT come from the germline V gene. Here the CDR3 reads CASSTGARGQGYTF. CDR3 nucleotide sequence: TGTGCCAGCAGTACGGGCGCGAGGGGGCAGGGCTACACCTTC.

This clonotype appeared many times. The chain is built from TRBV7-9 and TRBJ1-2; unclear D gene. V gave up 10 bases and J gave up 4 bases, with 13 bases separating them. Germline V CDR1 and CDR2: SEHNR, FQNEAQ (reference sequence). The CDR3 has 12 residues. The CDR3 protein is CATGVKGYGYTF. As DNA, the CDR3 is TGTGCCACCGGGGTTAAGGGCTATGGCTACACCTTC.

Ten or more counts support this clonotype. The chain carries TRBV12-3 or TRBV12-4 and TRBJ1-6; 7 bases line up with TRBD1. The CDR3 covers 14 residues. The V gene end was trimmed by 5 bases and the J gene end by 7 bases; junction bases not matched to a gene: 5. The CDR3 nucleotides are TGTGCCAGCAGTAGACAGGGATTCAATTCACCCCTCCACTTT. It codes for CASSRQGFNSPLHF.

Comment on this clonotype: A far larger clone is one base from this, pointing to a likely read error. The chain has TRBV20-1 and TRBJ2-1, with D tentatively TRBD2 (7 bases). V lost 4 bases and J 10 bases, leaving 17 bases between the germline ends. The CDR3 length is 13 residues. The germline V gene has CDR1 DFQATT and CDR2 SNEGSKA (reference sequence). CDR3 region: CSATGGSSYEQFF. The CDR3 nucleotides read TGCAGTGCTACGGGGGGCAGCTCCTACGAGCAGTTCTTC.

At least ten counts were recorded for this clonotype. V gene TRBV5-4 combines with J gene TRBJ2-1, with 8 nucleotides matching TRBD2. The J call may be wrong; the DNA end is better matched by TRBJ2-5. The CDR3 runs to 15 residues. Germline CDR1 and CDR2: SGHNT and YYREEE (reference sequence). The CDR3 loop reads CASSLGGTRQETQYF. The CDR3 nucleotides read TGTGCCAGCAGCTTGGGTGGGACTAGACAAGAGACCCAGTACTTC.

In its sample, this clonotype was seen many times. V usage is TRBV6-1 and J usage is TRBJ1-1; D gene ambiguous. The germline V gene has CDR1 MNHNS and CDR2 SASEGT. CDR3 length: 16 amino acids. V was clipped by 8 bases and J by 0 bases, with 19 bases between them. The CDR3 loop is CASLVRGTAMNTEAFF. The DNA for the CDR3 is TGTGCCAGCCTTGTCCGGGGTACAGCTATGAACACTGAAGCTTTCTTT.

This clonotype was seen many times. This chain joins TRBV29-1 and TRBJ1-1; a weak D match, TRBD1 (5 bases). The CDR3 sequence is 12 residues long. Germline loops: CDR1 SQVTM, CDR2 ANQGSEA. V lost 1 base and J 7 bases, leaving 10 bases between the germline ends. The CDR3 region is CSVEGDGFEAFF. In nucleotides, the CDR3 is TGCAGCGTTGAAGGGGACGGGTTTGAAGCTTTCTTT.

The chain employs TRBV7-2 and TRBJ1-1, with D uncertain. Germline assignment: CDR1 SGHTA and CDR2 FQGNSA. V was shortened by 6 bases and J by 1 base, with 12 bases between the two germline ends. The CDR3 covers 14 residues. CDR3: CASRPHRANTEAFF. For the CDR3, the DNA is TGTGCCAGCAGGCCCCACCGGGCGAACACTGAAGCTTTCTTT. The full variable domain, its missing parts supplied by reference TRBV7-2 and TRBJ1-1, is GAGVSQSPSNKVTEKGKDVELRCDPISGHTALYWYRQSLGQGLEFLIYFQGNSAPDKSGLPSDRFSAERTGGSVSTLTIQRTQQEDSAVYLCASRPHRANTEAFFGQGTRLTVV.

This clonotype was picked up a small number of times. This could be a read error, since a much larger clone is one nucleotide away. Since the CDR3 does not end with the conserved phenylalanine or tryptophan, this likely comes from a read error. The V gene is TRBV6-1, the J gene TRBJ1-1, with no clear D. The germline gives CDR1 MNHNS, CDR2 SASEGT. The length of the CDR3 is 16 residues. V lost 2 bases and J lost 3, with 16 bases in between. CDR3 sequence reads: CASSEFPSTLDTEAFL. Here the CDR3 DNA reads TGTGCCAGCAGTGAATTCCCCTCTACGTTGGACACTGAAGCTTTCCTT.

For the CDR3, the DNA is TGTGCCAGCAGTCTGGGACTAGCGGGGGGATCACCCTACGAGCAGTACTTC. Its translation is CASSLGLAGGSPYEQYF. This chain uses TRBV2 with TRBJ2-7; 15 bases fit TRBD2. The CDR3 runs to 17 residues. Germline V gene data show CDR1 as SNHLY and CDR2 as FYNNEI. The junction had 7 bases not matched to a gene; V was cut back by 5 bases and J by 2 bases.

This clonotype came up many times. The chain has TRBV12-3 or TRBV12-4 and TRBJ1-2; D not certain. Deletions cut 3 bases from V and 7 bases from J, with 6 bases between. CDR3 length: 11 amino acids. The CDR3 DNA follows: TGTGCCAGCAGTTTTCTGGGTGGCTACACCTTC. It specifies CASSFLGGYTF.

This clonotype was observed at least ten times. The chain combines TRBV6-5 with TRBJ2-7; no clear D. Germline CDR1 is MNHEY and CDR2 is SVGAGI. V was trimmed by 2 bases and J by 2 bases, leaving 10 bases between them. This CDR3 contains 14 residues. This CDR3 is CASSYRPGPYEQYF. DNA of the CDR3: TGTGCCAGCAGTTACCGGCCAGGCCCCTACGAGCAGTACTTC.

This chain connects TRBV7-9 to TRBJ2-1, with TRBD2 matching 10 bases. There are 19 residues in the CDR3. The germline gives CDR1 SEHNR, CDR2 FQNEAQ (reference sequence). J gave up 5 bases and V 5 bases, and 18 bases lay outside the gene matches. As DNA, the CDR3 is TGTGCCAGCAGCGGGCCGGGACAACGTAGCGGGGGGCGAAACAATGAGCAGTTCTTC. This sequence encodes CASSGPGQRSGGRNNEQFF. Complete variable domain (other parts from reference TRBV7-9 and TRBJ2-1): DTGVSQNPRHKITKRGQNVTFRCDPISEHNRLYWYRQTLGQGPEFLTYFQNEAQLEKSRLLSDRFSAERPKGSFSTLEIQRTEQGDSAMYLCASSGPGQRSGGRNNEQFFGPGTRLTVL.

This clonotype was recorded many times. V usage is TRBV7-2 and J usage is TRBJ1-3; a possible D gene is TRBD1 (6 bases). This CDR3 has 16 amino acids. Between the trimmed V and J ends, which lost 5 bases and 1 base, there was a span of 15 bases. Looked up from germline, CDR1 is SGHTA and CDR2 is FQGNSA. The DNA of the CDR3 is TGTGCCAGCAGCCTGGCCGGGGGGCGATCTGGAAACACCATATATTTT. Translating it yields CASSLAGGRSGNTIYF.

This clonotype was seen at least ten times. The chain links TRBV4-1 to TRBJ1-2; tentative D call: TRBD1 (6 bases). The V end lost 10 bases, the J end lost 7 bases, and 10 bases lay between the germline ends. CDR1 is MGHRA, CDR2 YSYEKL, per germline. The CDR3 covers 10 residues. CDR3 sequence reads: CAIGQFGYTF. The CDR3 region has the DNA TGCGCCATCGGACAGTTTGGCTACACCTTC.

This clonotype was seen a handful of times. The chain has TRBV19 and TRBJ2-2, with D perhaps TRBD1 (6 bases). Germline V gives CDR1 LNHDA, CDR2 SQIVND (reference sequence). V gave up 4 bases and J gave up 6 bases, with 12 bases separating them. The CDR3 runs 14 residues. CDR3: CASSNYRDPGELFF. CDR3 DNA: TGTGCCAGTAGTAACTACAGGGATCCCGGGGAGCTGTTTTTT.

This clonotype occurred many times. The V gene is TRBV13, the J gene TRBJ2-3, with 10 bases matching TRBD2. The CDR3 extends over 16 amino acids. Trimming at V came to 2 bases and at J to 5 bases, leaving 7 bases not matched to a gene. Germline values: CDR1 PRHDT, CDR2 FYEKMQ (reference sequence). CDR3 region: CASSLLSGGAGDTQYF. For the CDR3, the DNA is TGTGCCAGCAGCTTACTCAGCGGGGGGGCTGGAGATACGCAGTATTTT.

This chain connects TRBV7-8 to TRBJ1-1; the D is unclear. The germline gives CDR1 SGHVS, CDR2 FQNEAQ. The CDR3 has 15 amino acids. The V end was cut by 5 bases, the J end by 0 bases, with 13 bases between. The CDR3 DNA reads TGTGCCAGCAGCCCCCTGGCGGGCTTGAACACTGAAGCTTTCTTT. Translating it yields CASSPLAGLNTEAFF.

This clonotype was picked up many times. The chain recombines TRBV7-2 with TRBJ2-7; unclear D gene. CDR1 and CDR2 from the germline V gene are SGHTA and FQGNSA. The CDR3 runs to 16 residues. Trimming removed 1 base from V and 2 bases from J, with 15 bases in between. This chain's CDR3 is CASSLVGSGAAYEQYF. CDR3 bases: TGTGCCAGCAGCTTAGTAGGGTCCGGTGCAGCCTACGAGCAGTACTTC.

In this sample, this clonotype turned up many times. This sequence joins TRBV12-3 or TRBV12-4 and TRBJ1-2; D unresolved. This CDR3 contains 13 residues. Trimming left V 0 bases short and J 8 bases short, with 10 bases between. DNA of the CDR3: TGTGCCAGCAGTTTAGCACTCGAGAGGGGCTACACCTTC. It is translated as CASSLALERGYTF.

This clonotype was counted at least ten times. V is TRBV15 and J is TRBJ1-5, with D possibly matching TRBD1 (5 bases). The CDR3 has 14 amino acids. Trimming pared 0 bases from V and 4 bases from J, leaving 7 bases between. Germline V gene data show CDR1 as LNHNV and CDR2 as YYDKDF (reference sequence). The CDR3 bases are TGTGCCACCAGCAGAGATCGGGGGAATCAGCCCCAGCATTTT. Protein product: CATSRDRGNQPQHF.

The table lists this clonotype with many counts. The genes are TRBV18 and TRBJ1-6; no clear D gene. This CDR3 is built from 14 residues. Germline-derived CDR1 and CDR2 are KGHSH and LQKENI. V was cut by 3 bases and J by 8 bases, with 11 bases left in between. DNA for the CDR3: TGTGCCAGCTCACCCCCGGGCGGGGATTCACCCCTCCACTTT. It encodes CASSPPGGDSPLHF.

Ten or more counts support this clonotype. The genes are TRBV5-1 and TRBJ2-7; D may be TRBD1 or TRBD2 (7 bases each). The length of the CDR3 is 14 residues. Germline loops: CDR1 SGHRS, CDR2 YFSETQ. The V end lost 5 bases, the J end lost 5 bases, and 17 bases lay between the germline ends. CDR3 protein: CASRSRGGGDEQYF. The CDR3 DNA follows: TGCGCCAGCAGATCCCGGGGAGGGGGCGACGAGCAGTACTTC.

V and J are TRBV6-2 or TRBV6-3 and TRBJ1-2; no clear D. Trimming removed 6 bases from V and 10 bases from J, with 18 bases in between. CDR1 and CDR2 from the germline V gene are MNHEY and SVGEGT. CDR3 length: 13 residues. In DNA, the CDR3 is TGTGCCAGCAGCCCGGAGCCCGAGGGTGACTACACCTTC. Translated, it gives CASSPEPEGDYTF.

This clonotype appeared many times. This sequence joins TRBV10-3 and TRBJ1-2; TRBD1 aligns across 7 bases. From germline, CDR1 is ENHRY and CDR2 SYGVKD. Trimming cost V 2 bases and J 6 bases; bases outside gene matches: 9. The CDR3 is 15 amino acids. Written as DNA, the CDR3 is TGTGCCATCAGTGAGAGGCAGGGGGTCCGGAATGGCTACACCTTC. Translated, it gives CAISERQGVRNGYTF.